The 4 T cell receptor beta chains below were found in one sample sequenced in a study of cytomegalovirus exposure and HLA in healthy donors. The study ran its PCR with 60 Vbeta and 13 Jbeta primers. The protocol was immunoSEQ multiplex PCR, while the TCRdb copy is restricted to in-frame clones and leaves out a portion. The sample yields about 140,000 clones, 76% seen once. The specimen was PBMCs. The source is a female donor in good health and CMV-seropositive.

The chain combines TRBV2 with TRBJ2-5; 12 bases line up with TRBD2. CDR3 length equals 15 residues. Germline V CDR1 and CDR2: SNHLY, FYNNEI. After removal of 7 bases from V and 3 bases from J, the junction contained 6 bases not matched to a gene. For the CDR3, the DNA is TGTGCCAGCACCCTAGCGGGGGGGTCCGAAGAGACCCAGTACTTC. Its protein product is CASTLAGGSEETQYF.

The chain joins TRBV2 to TRBJ1-1, with D tentatively TRBD1 (5 bases). V lost 11 bases, J lost 1 base, and 8 bases lay in between. Germline CDR1 reads SNHLY; CDR2 reads FYNNEI. This CDR3 is built from 11 residues. This CDR3 reads CAEQENTEAFF. The CDR3 coding sequence is TGTGCCGAACAGGAGAACACTGAAGCTTTCTTT.

This chain uses TRBV6-5 with TRBJ2-7; D might be TRBD2 (7 bases). From germline, CDR1 is MNHEY and CDR2 SVGAGI. This CDR3 has 16 amino acids. V gave up 2 bases and J gave up 5 bases, with 19 bases separating them. The CDR3, as DNA: TGTGCCAGCAGTTACCTCGGCAGGGGAGGGGGGAACGAGCAGTACTTC. It encodes CASSYLGRGGGNEQYF.

The chain joins TRBV7-3 to TRBJ2-5, with 8 bases lining up with TRBD2. V lost 3 bases, J lost 7 bases, and 7 bases stayed unmatched. This CDR3 contains 14 residues. Germline lookup yields CDR1 SGHTA and CDR2 FQGTGA. The CDR3 DNA reads TGTGCCAGCAGCTTCGGGGGGGGAATCGGGACCCAGTACTTC. This sequence encodes CASSFGGGIGTQYF.